This T cell receptor beta chain came from a study of T cells in Graves' hyperthyroidism and ophthalmopathy. Preceding any ophthalmopathy symptoms, the blood sample dates from first hyperthyroidism diagnosis. It was less than 13 ml of fresh peripheral blood that supplied the PBMCs. Broader study findings: Among clonotypes expanded in thyroid above 0.001, most were also found in blood.

CDR1 is MDHEN and CDR2 is SYDVKM in the germline V gene. This CDR3 is 11 amino acids long. V was pared by 8 bases and J by 4 bases, with 8 bases between. This clonotype appeared many times. Its matching antigen is unknown. Regions amplified from RNA transcripts were the TCR beta CDR3 regions. The HTBI primer set was used in a first-round RT-PCR of the TCR CDR3. TCRdb called the multiplex PCR reads again in MiXCR, with one record for every CDR3 protein. The sample consists of some 600,000 distinct CDR3 sequences, around 14% of them appearing once. The sample comprised blood. The clonotype was recovered from a woman aged 25-40 years with Graves' hyperthyroidism that later progressed to Graves' ophthalmopathy. This chain connects TRBV28 to TRBJ1-1, with D hard to call. In nucleotides, the CDR3 is TGTGCCAGCGGCAGTTTCACTGAAGCTTTCTTT. Protein product: CASGSFTEAFF. Combining the CDR3 with reference TRBV28 and TRBJ1-1 gives the whole variable domain DVKVTQSSRYLVKRTGEKVFLECVQDMDHENMFWYRQDPGLGLRLIYFSYDVKMKEKGDIPEGYSVSREKKERFSLILESASTNQTSMYLCASGSFTEAFFGQGTRLTVV.